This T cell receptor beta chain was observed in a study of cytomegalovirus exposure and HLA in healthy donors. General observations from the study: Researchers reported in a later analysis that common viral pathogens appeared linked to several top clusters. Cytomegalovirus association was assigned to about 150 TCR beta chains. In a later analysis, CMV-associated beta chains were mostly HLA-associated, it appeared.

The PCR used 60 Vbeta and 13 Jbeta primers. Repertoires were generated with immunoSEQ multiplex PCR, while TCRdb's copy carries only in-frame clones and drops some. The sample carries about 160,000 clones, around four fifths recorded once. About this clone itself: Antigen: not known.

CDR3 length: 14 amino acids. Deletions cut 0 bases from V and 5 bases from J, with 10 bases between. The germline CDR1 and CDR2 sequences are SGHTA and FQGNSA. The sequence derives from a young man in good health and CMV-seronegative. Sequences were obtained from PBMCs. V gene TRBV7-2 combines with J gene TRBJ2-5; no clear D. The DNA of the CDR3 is TGTGCCAGCAGCTTAGCGGGCGTATGGGAGACCCAGTACTTC. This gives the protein CASSLAGVWETQYF.